One sample yielded the 26 T cell receptor beta chains listed below, sequenced in a study of graft-versus-host responses after intestinal transplantation. Time point denoted: postoperative day 105 after intestinal transplantation (dayNNNN = postoperative day). Libraries were prepared by immunoSEQ multiplex PCR; TCRdb keeps only in-frame clonotypes and omits some of them. The sample lists roughly 11,000 clones, approximately 91% seen once, with 3% to 4% in the top ten. The source material was PBMCs, sampled 105 days after intestinal transplantation. The source is a human patient who received an intestinal transplant, so some T cells may come from the graft donor.

This clone was detected a few times. J is TRBJ2-5 and V is TRBV7-3; 9 positions agree with TRBD2. V was clipped by 5 bases and J by 4 bases; unmatched bases: 5. Germline loops: CDR1 SGHTA, CDR2 FQGTGA. The CDR3 is made up of 14 amino acids. CDR3 sequence: CASSLSGSSETQYF. CDR3 bases: TGTGCCAGCAGCCTTAGCGGGAGTTCAGAGACCCAGTACTTC.

The chain is built from TRBV15 and TRBJ2-5, with D possibly TRBD2 on 5 matching bases. Trimming pared 1 base from V and 3 bases from J, leaving 9 bases between. CDR3 length equals 14 residues. Germline values: CDR1 LNHNV, CDR2 YYDKDF (reference sequence). CDR3 residues: CATSRVDGEETQYF. As DNA, the CDR3 is TGTGCCACCAGCAGAGTGGACGGGGAAGAGACCCAGTACTTC.

This rearrangement joins TRBV15 to TRBJ2-1; 7 bases map to TRBD2. Germline V gives CDR1 LNHNV, CDR2 YYDKDF (reference sequence). Germline trimming cut 5 bases from V and 8 bases from J; bases unmatched to any gene: 6. This CDR3 contains 13 residues. The CDR3 region has the DNA TGTGCCACCAGCGGGACTATTCTAGATGAGCAGTTCTTC. The encoded protein is CATSGTILDEQFF.

The chain recombines TRBV7-9 with TRBJ2-5; 8 positions agree with TRBD2. The DNA end favors TRBJ2-7, so the J call may be wrong. Germline-derived CDR1 and CDR2 are SEHNR and FQNEAQ (reference sequence). CDR3 length equals 18 residues. The CDR3 spells CASSPGRRGARSSYEQYF. Written as DNA, the CDR3 is TGTGCCAGCAGCCCCGGGCGGCGGGGGGCTAGAAGCTCCTACGAGCAGTACTTC.

J is TRBJ2-1 and V is TRBV6-6; 12 bases agree with TRBD2. The CDR3 spans 15 residues. Germline CDR1 is MNHNY and CDR2 is SVGAGI (reference sequence). Germline trimming cut 2 bases from V and 8 bases from J; bases unmatched to any gene: 4. The CDR3: CASSYGTSGFYEQFF. The CDR3 nucleotides are TGTGCCAGCAGTTACGGGACTAGCGGGTTTTATGAGCAGTTCTTC.

This CDR3 is CASSLVGTSGYEQYF. In nucleotides, the CDR3 is TGCGCCAGCAGCTTGGTTGGGACTAGCGGCTACGAGCAGTACTTC. V usage is TRBV5-1 and J usage is TRBJ2-7; 11 bases map to TRBD2. Germline CDR1 reads SGHRS; CDR2 reads YFSETQ. V lost 0 bases and J lost 3; bases outside the gene matches: 2. The CDR3 has 15 amino acids.

The chain couples TRBV9 to TRBJ2-1; perhaps TRBD2 as D (6 bases). Trimming shortened V by 5 bases and J by 11 bases, and 26 bases separated the two germline ends. The CDR3 has 16 amino acids. Germline V CDR1 and CDR2: SGDLS, YYNGEE. CDR3 nucleotides: TGTGCCAGCAGTCGAAACTCGGGACTCGAGAGCGCGAAGCAGTTCTTC. Protein sequence: CASSRNSGLESAKQFF.

This chain joins TRBV11-2 and TRBJ2-1; D gene ambiguous. CDR3 size: 17 residues. The germline CDR1 and CDR2 sequences are SGHAT and FQNNGV. V gave up 3 bases and J gave up 8 bases, with 23 bases separating them. CDR3 sequence: CASSFVLKLEVSDEQFF. In DNA form, the CDR3 reads TGTGCCAGCAGCTTCGTCCTAAAGTTGGAAGTCTCCGATGAGCAGTTCTTC. Based on the CDR3 plus reference TRBV11-2 and TRBJ2-1, the full variable domain is EAGVAQSPRYKIIEKRQSVAFWCNPISGHATLYWYQQILGQGPKLLIQFQNNGVVDDSQLPKDRFSAERLKGVDSTLKIQPAKLEDSAVYLCASSFVLKLEVSDEQFFGPGTRLTVL.

The V and J genes are TRBV11-2 and TRBJ2-3, with D unresolved. Germline lookup yields CDR1 SGHAT and CDR2 FQNNGV. This CDR3 spans 15 amino acids. Trimming left V 2 bases short and J 2 bases short, with 11 bases between. In DNA, the CDR3 is TGTGCCAGCAGCTTATTGAATTCTTTCACAGATACGCAGTATTTT. This gives the protein CASSLLNSFTDTQYF.

The rearrangement links TRBV5-1 to TRBJ2-3; D uncertain. From germline, CDR1 is SGHRS and CDR2 YFSETQ. V was pared by 3 bases and J by 6 bases, with 11 bases between. The CDR3 has 13 amino acids. CDR3 amino acids: CASSWLEGDTQYF. The CDR3 DNA sequence: TGCGCCAGCAGCTGGTTAGAAGGGGATACGCAGTATTTT. Complete variable domain (other parts from reference TRBV5-1 and TRBJ2-3): KAGVTQTPRYLIKTRGQQVTLSCSPISGHRSVSWYQQTPGQGLQFLFEYFSETQRNKGNFPGRFSGRQFSNSRSEMNVSTLELGDSALYLCASSWLEGDTQYFGPGTRLTVL.

This clone was observed a handful of times. V gene TRBV6-5 combines with J gene TRBJ2-5, with 7 bases identical to TRBD1. The V and J ends lost 6 bases and 5 bases, in that order; junction bases with no gene match: 6. Germline V gene data show CDR1 as MNHEY and CDR2 as SVGAGI. The CDR3 has 13 amino acids. Here the CDR3 reads CASSFYRGETQYF. CDR3 nucleotide sequence: TGTGCCAGCAGCTTTTACAGGGGTGAGACCCAGTACTTC.

This chain uses TRBV2 with TRBJ1-2; 7 nucleotides line up with TRBD1. V lost 2 bases, J lost 3 bases, and 9 bases stayed unmatched. This CDR3 is built from 16 residues. Per germline, CDR1 SNHLY and CDR2 FYNNEI. The CDR3 loop reads CASSESGQVLDYGYTF. Written as DNA, the CDR3 is TGTGCCAGCAGTGAAAGCGGACAGGTCCTCGACTATGGCTACACCTTC. The full variable domain, its missing parts supplied by reference TRBV2 and TRBJ1-2, is EPEVTQTPSHQVTQMGQEVILRCVPISNHLYFYWYRQILGQKVEFLVSFYNNEISEKSEIFDDQFSVERPDGSNFTLKIRSTKLEDSAMYFCASSESGQVLDYGYTFGSGTRLTVV.

The chain links TRBV25-1 to TRBJ2-7; D remains ambiguous. The germline V and J ends were trimmed by 4 bases and 6 bases, with 19 bases remaining between them. The CDR3 loop spans 15 amino acids. The germline CDR1 and CDR2 sequences are MGHDK and SYGVNS. The DNA of the CDR3 is TGTGCCAGCAGTGCATCTCCTAGTGCTTCTGCCGAGCAGTACTTC. It is translated as CASSASPSASAEQYF.

This clone was detected once. The chain employs TRBV7-9 and TRBJ2-2; the D gene could be TRBD1 or TRBD2 (5 bases each). Germline CDR1 reads SEHNR; CDR2 reads FQNEAQ (reference sequence). Trimming cost V 5 bases and J 0 bases, with 16 bases left between them. The length of the CDR3 is 17 residues. The CDR3 bases are TGTGCCAGCAGCAGAATCACCGGGACGACGAACACCGGGGAGCTGTTTTTT. Translated, it gives CASSRITGTTNTGELFF.

The chain recombines TRBV25-1 with TRBJ2-3; TRBD2 might be the D (5 bases). The V gene's germline CDR1 is MGHDK and CDR2 SYGVNS. The germline V and J ends were trimmed by 8 bases and 0 bases, with 12 bases remaining between them. The CDR3 spans 14 residues. This CDR3 reads CASGAVSSTDTQYF. The CDR3 DNA follows: TGTGCCAGCGGAGCGGTATCTAGCACAGATACGCAGTATTTT.

This clone was recorded only once. The rearrangement uses TRBV19 and TRBJ2-7, with a weak D call TRBD1 (6 bases). The CDR3 runs to 17 residues. Germline assignment: CDR1 LNHDA and CDR2 SQIVND (reference sequence). The V end lost 2 bases, the J end lost 1 base, and 18 bases lay between the germline ends. CDR3 DNA sequence: TGTGCCAGTAGTATATTTGGGGGTCGGGACACTTCCTACGAGCAGTACTTC. It encodes CASSIFGGRDTSYEQYF.

This rearrangement joins TRBV2 to TRBJ2-4; no clear D. The ends were cut back, 1 base at V and 9 bases at J, with 19 bases in the middle. The CDR3 loop spans 16 amino acids. CDR1 SNHLY and CDR2 FYNNEI come from the germline V gene. CDR3 region: CASSEEPLWWVTIQYF. Here the CDR3 DNA reads TGTGCCAGCAGTGAAGAGCCCTTATGGTGGGTTACCATTCAGTACTTC.

V usage is TRBV2 and J usage is TRBJ1-5, with 8 bases lining up with TRBD1. Per the germline V gene, CDR1 is SNHLY and CDR2 is FYNNEI. The length of the CDR3 is 15 residues. Trimming cost V 6 bases and J 1 base; bases outside gene matches: 5. The CDR3, as DNA: TGTGCCAGCAGGAAGGGACAGGCAAGCAATCAGCCCCAGCATTTT. It is translated as CASRKGQASNQPQHF.

J is TRBJ1-4 and V is TRBV2, with 7 bases lining up with TRBD1. Germline CDR1 SNHLY, CDR2 FYNNEI. Germline trimming cut 3 bases from V and 7 bases from J; bases unmatched to any gene: 8. CDR3 length: 15 residues. The CDR3: CASSDSGGKGEKLFF. The CDR3 nucleotides are TGTGCCAGCAGTGATTCAGGGGGAAAGGGTGAAAAACTGTTTTTT. The full variable domain, with the rest looked up from reference TRBV2 and TRBJ1-4, is EPEVTQTPSHQVTQMGQEVILRCVPISNHLYFYWYRQILGQKVEFLVSFYNNEISEKSEIFDDQFSVERPDGSNFTLKIRSTKLEDSAMYFCASSDSGGKGEKLFFGSGTQLSVL.

The gene calls are TRBV4-1 and TRBJ2-7; D gene unclear. This CDR3 has 11 residues. Per the germline V gene, CDR1 is MGHRA and CDR2 is YSYEKL. The germline V and J ends were trimmed by 1 base and 7 bases, with 5 bases remaining between them. CDR3 coding DNA: TGCGCCAGCAGCCAAGGGGCGGAGCAGTACTTC. It is translated as CASSQGAEQYF.

V usage is TRBV5-5 and J usage is TRBJ1-5, with 8 bases lining up with TRBD1. V was clipped by 0 bases and J by 3 bases; unmatched bases: 2. The CDR3 covers 15 residues. Germline V lookup: CDR1 SGHKS, CDR2 YYEKEE (reference sequence). CDR3 DNA sequence: TGTGCCAGCAGCTTGGGGACAGGGTTCAATCAGCCCCAGCATTTT. Protein sequence: CASSLGTGFNQPQHF.

The gene calls are TRBV9 and TRBJ1-1, with D perhaps matching TRBD1 (5 bases). This CDR3 contains 15 residues. V gave up 3 bases and J gave up 1 base, with 13 bases separating them. CDR1 is SGDLS and CDR2 is YYNGEE in the germline V gene. CDR3 residues: CASSANGGWNTEAFF. The CDR3 DNA reads TGTGCCAGCAGCGCGAACGGGGGATGGAACACTGAAGCTTTCTTT.

This chain connects TRBV7-9 to TRBJ2-5; D is perhaps TRBD2 (5 bases). The V end lost 8 bases, the J end lost 2 bases, and 12 bases lay between the germline ends. There are 13 residues in the CDR3. Looked up from germline, CDR1 is SEHNR and CDR2 is FQNEAQ (reference sequence). The CDR3 here is CASWRAGQETQYF. The DNA of the CDR3 is TGTGCCAGCTGGCGGGCTGGGCAAGAGACCCAGTACTTC.

This chain joins TRBV10-1 and TRBJ2-7; D is possibly TRBD1 (5 bases). The V end lost 0 bases, the J end lost 4 bases, and 10 bases lay between the germline ends. The CDR3 covers 14 residues. CDR1 and CDR2 from the germline V gene are WNHNN and SYGVQD (reference sequence). CDR3 in amino acids: CASSESRGPYEQYF. CDR3 nucleotide sequence: TGCGCCAGCAGTGAGTCAAGGGGTCCGTACGAGCAGTACTTC.

This clone was seen just once. The chain links TRBV5-1 to TRBJ2-6; D remains unclear. V was clipped by 3 bases and J by 1 base, with 5 bases between them. CDR3 size: 14 residues. CDR1 is SGHRS, CDR2 YFSETQ, per germline. The CDR3 DNA reads TGCGCCAGCAGCTCTCGGTCTGGGGCCAACGTCCTGACTTTC. It encodes CASSSRSGANVLTF.

V is TRBV30 and J is TRBJ2-3; 13 nucleotides agree with TRBD2. Germline-derived CDR1 and CDR2 are GTSNPN and SVGIG (reference sequence). V gave up 8 bases and J gave up 1 base; unmatched junction bases: 0. The CDR3 extends over 13 amino acids. The CDR3 DNA sequence: TGTGCCGGGACTAGCGGGGGCACAGATACGCAGTATTTT. As protein: CAGTSGGTDTQYF.